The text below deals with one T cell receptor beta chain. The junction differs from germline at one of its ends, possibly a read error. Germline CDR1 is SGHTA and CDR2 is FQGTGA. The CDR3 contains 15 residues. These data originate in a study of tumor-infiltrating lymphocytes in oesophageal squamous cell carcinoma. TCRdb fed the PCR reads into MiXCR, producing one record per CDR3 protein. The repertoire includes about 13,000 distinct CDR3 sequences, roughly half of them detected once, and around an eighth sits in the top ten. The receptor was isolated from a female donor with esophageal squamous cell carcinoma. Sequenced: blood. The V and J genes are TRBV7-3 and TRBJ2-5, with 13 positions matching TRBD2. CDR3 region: CASSSTTGLAGVMFF. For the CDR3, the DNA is TGTGCCAGCAGCTCGACCACCGGACTAGCGGGAGTGATGTTCTTC.